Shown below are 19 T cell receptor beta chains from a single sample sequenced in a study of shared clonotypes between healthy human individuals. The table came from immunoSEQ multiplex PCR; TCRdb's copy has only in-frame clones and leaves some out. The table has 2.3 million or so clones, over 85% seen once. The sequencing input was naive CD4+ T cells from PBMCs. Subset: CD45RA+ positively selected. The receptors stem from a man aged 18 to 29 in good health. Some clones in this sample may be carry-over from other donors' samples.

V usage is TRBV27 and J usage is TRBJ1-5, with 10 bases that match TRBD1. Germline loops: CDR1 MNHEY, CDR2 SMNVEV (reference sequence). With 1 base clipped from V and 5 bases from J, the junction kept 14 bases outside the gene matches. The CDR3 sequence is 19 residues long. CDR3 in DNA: TGTGCCAGCAGTTTATGGGGTAGTTCTTGGACAGGGGGGGATCAGCCCCAGCATTTT. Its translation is CASSLWGSSWTGGDQPQHF.

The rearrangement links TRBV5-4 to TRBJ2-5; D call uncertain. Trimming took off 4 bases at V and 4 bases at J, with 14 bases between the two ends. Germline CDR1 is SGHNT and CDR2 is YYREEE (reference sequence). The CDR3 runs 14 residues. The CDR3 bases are TGTGCCAGCAGCGGAAAGATGGGCCCAGAGACCCAGTACTTC. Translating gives CASSGKMGPETQYF.

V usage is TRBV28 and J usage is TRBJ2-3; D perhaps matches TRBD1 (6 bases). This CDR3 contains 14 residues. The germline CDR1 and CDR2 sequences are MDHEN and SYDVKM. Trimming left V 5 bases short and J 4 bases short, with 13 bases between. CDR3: CASSRTGHSDTQYF. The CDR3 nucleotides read TGTGCCAGCAGTCGGACGGGACATTCAGATACGCAGTATTTT.

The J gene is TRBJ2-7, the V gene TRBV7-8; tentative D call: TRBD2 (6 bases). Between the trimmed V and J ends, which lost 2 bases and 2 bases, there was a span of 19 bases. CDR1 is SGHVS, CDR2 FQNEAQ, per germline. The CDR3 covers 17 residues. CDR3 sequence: CASSLPPVFERAYEQYF. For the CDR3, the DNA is TGTGCCAGCAGCTTACCGCCGGTTTTCGAGCGGGCCTACGAGCAGTACTTC.

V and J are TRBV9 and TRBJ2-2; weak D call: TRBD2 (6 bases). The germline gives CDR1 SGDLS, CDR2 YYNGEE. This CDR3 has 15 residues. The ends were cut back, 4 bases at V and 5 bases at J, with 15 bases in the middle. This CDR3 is CASSLLGGVTGELFF. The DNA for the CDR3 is TGTGCCAGCAGCCTCCTGGGGGGAGTAACCGGGGAGCTGTTTTTT.

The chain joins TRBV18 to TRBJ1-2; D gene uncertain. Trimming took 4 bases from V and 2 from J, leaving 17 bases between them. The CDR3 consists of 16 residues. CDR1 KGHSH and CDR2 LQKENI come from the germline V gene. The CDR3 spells CASSLNVDGLNYGYTF. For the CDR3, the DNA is TGTGCCAGCTCACTTAATGTGGACGGTCTCAACTATGGCTACACCTTC.

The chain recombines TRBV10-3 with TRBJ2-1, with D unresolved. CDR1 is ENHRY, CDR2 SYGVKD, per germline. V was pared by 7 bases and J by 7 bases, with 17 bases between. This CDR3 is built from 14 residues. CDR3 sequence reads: CAIKGGASTNEQFF. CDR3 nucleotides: TGTGCCATCAAGGGCGGTGCCTCTACTAATGAGCAGTTCTTC.

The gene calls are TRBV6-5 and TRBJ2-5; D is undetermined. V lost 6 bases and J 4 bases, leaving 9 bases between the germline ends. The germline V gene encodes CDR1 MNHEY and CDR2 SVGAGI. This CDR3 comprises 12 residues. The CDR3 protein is CASSHHLETQYF. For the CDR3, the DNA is TGTGCCAGCAGCCACCATTTAGAGACCCAGTACTTC.

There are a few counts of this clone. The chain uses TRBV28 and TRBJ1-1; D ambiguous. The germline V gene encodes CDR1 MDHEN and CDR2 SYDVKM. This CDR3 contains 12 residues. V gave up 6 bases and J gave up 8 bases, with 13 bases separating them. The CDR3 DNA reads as TGTGCCAGCAGCCCACGGTCGGGAGAAGCTTTCTTT. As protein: CASSPRSGEAFF.

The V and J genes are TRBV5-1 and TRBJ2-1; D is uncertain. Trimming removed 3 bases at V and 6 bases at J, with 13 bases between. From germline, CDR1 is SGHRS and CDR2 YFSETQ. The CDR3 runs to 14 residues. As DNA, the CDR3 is TGCGCCAGCAGCTCTAAAGGGCAGCCCAATGAGCAGTTCTTC. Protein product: CASSSKGQPNEQFF.

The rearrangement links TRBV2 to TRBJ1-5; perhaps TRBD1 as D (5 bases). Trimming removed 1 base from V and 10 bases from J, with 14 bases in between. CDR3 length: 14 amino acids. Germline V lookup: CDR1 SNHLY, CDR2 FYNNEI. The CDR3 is CASSEDRTYRPQHF. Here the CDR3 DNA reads TGTGCCAGCAGTGAAGACAGGACCTATCGTCCCCAGCATTTT. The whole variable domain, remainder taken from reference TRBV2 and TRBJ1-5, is EPEVTQTPSHQVTQMGQEVILRCVPISNHLYFYWYRQILGQKVEFLVSFYNNEISEKSEIFDDQFSVERPDGSNFTLKIRSTKLEDSAMYFCASSEDRTYRPQHFGDGTRLSIL.

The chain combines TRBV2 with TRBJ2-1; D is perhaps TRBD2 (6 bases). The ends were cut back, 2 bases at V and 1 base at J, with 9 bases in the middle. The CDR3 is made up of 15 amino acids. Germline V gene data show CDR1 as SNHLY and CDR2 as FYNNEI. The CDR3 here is CASSEPGRSYNEQFF. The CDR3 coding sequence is TGTGCCAGCAGTGAACCCGGGAGATCCTACAATGAGCAGTTCTTC.

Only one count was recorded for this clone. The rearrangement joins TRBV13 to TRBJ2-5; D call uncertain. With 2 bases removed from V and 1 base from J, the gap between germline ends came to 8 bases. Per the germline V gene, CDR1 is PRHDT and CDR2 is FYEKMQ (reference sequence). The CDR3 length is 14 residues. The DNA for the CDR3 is TGTGCCAGCAGCTTACGTGACTTCCAAGAGACCCAGTACTTC. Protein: CASSLRDFQETQYF.

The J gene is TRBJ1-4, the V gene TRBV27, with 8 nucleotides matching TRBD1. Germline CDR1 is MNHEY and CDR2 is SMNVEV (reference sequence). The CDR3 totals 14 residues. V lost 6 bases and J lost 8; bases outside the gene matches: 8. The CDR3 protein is CASRRTGSWEKLFF. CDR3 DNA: TGTGCCAGCAGGCGGACAGGGAGCTGGGAAAAACTGTTTTTT.

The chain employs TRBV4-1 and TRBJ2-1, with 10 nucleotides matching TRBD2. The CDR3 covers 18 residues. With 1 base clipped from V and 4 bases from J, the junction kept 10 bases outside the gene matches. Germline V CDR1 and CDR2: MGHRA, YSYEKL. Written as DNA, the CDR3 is TGCGCCAGCAGCCAAGTGCCAGGGGCTAGCGGGGGATACAATGAGCAGTTCTTC. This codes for CASSQVPGASGGYNEQFF.

The CDR3 sequence: CASGLYPGQKYF. CDR3 sequence (DNA): TGTGCTAGTGGTTTGTACCCGGGACAAAAGTATTTT. This chain links TRBV12-5 with TRBJ2-3, with a possible D match to TRBD1 (6 bases). From germline, CDR1 is LGHNT and CDR2 FRNRAP. V lost 2 bases and J lost 13, with 13 bases in between. This CDR3 has 12 amino acids.

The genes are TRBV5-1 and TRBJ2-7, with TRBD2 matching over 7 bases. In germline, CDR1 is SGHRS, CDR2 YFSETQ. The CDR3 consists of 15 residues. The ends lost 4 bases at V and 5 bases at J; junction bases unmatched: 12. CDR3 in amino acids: CASSPGLGRRHEQYF. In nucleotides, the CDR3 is TGCGCCAGCAGCCCCGGACTAGGGAGACGCCACGAGCAGTACTTC. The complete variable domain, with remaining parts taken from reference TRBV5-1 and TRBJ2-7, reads KAGVTQTPRYLIKTRGQQVTLSCSPISGHRSVSWYQQTPGQGLQFLFEYFSETQRNKGNFPGRFSGRQFSNSRSEMNVSTLELGDSALYLCASSPGLGRRHEQYFGPGTRLTVT.

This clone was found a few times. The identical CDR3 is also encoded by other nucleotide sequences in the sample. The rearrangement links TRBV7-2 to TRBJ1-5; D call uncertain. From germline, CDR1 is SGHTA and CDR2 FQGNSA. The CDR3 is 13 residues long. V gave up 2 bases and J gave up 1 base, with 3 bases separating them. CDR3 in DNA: TGTGCCAGCAGCTTAAGAAGCAATCAGCCCCAGCATTTT. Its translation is CASSLRSNQPQHF.

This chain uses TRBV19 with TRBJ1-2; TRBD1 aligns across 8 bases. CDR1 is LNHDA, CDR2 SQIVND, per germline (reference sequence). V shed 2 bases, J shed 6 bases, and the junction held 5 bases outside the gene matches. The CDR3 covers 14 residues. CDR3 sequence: CASSIRGQGNGYTF. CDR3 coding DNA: TGTGCCAGTAGTATACGCGGACAGGGTAATGGCTACACCTTC.